The clone carrying this T cell receptor (beta chain) showed up just a few times. Its matching antigen is unknown. This CDR3 has 13 residues. The germline CDR1 and CDR2 sequences are SQVTM and ANQGSEA. The germline V and J ends were trimmed by 3 bases and 4 bases, with 11 bases remaining between them. Likely unrecorded immune exposures existed in these nominally healthy donors. The entry originates in a study of cytomegalovirus exposure and HLA in healthy donors. For the study at large: Clustering assigned around 77% of the approximately 400 genotyped donors to the Caucasian-associated ancestry cluster.

The PCR used 60 Vbeta and 13 Jbeta primers. The data were produced by immunoSEQ multiplex PCR, yet TCRdb's version contains in-frame clones alone and is incomplete. The sample carries 210,000 or so clones, approximately 81% recorded once. General observations from the study: In a later analysis, TCR beta V- and J-gene trimming was associated with a missense DCLRE1C variant. Analyses of presence/absence relied on an assumption of roughly uniform sequencing depth across donors.

Sequencing input: PBMCs. J is TRBJ2-3 and V is TRBV29-1; D is perhaps TRBD1 (5 bases). The origin of this receptor is a human donor in good health. CDR3 residues: CSVEGQGPDTQYF. The CDR3, as DNA: TGCAGCGTTGAGGGTCAGGGCCCAGATACGCAGTATTTT.